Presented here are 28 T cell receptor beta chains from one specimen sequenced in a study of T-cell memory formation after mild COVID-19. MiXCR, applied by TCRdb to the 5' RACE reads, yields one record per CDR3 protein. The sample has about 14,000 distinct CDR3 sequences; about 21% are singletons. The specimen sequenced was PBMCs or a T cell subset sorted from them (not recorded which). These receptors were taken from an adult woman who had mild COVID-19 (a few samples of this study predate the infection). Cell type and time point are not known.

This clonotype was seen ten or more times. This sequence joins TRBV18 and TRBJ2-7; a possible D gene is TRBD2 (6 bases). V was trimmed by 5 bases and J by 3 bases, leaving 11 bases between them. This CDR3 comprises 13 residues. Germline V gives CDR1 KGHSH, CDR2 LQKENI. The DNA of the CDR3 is TGTGCCAGCTCATTCGGCGGGGACTACGAGCAGTACTTC. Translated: CASSFGGDYEQYF.

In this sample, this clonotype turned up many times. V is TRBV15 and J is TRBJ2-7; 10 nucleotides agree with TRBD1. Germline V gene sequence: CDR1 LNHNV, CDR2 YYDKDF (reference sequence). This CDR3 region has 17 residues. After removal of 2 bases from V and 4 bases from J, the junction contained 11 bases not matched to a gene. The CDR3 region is CATSRLGPGTGVYEQYF. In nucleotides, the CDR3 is TGTGCCACCAGCAGACTCGGTCCCGGGACAGGGGTGTACGAGCAGTACTTC.

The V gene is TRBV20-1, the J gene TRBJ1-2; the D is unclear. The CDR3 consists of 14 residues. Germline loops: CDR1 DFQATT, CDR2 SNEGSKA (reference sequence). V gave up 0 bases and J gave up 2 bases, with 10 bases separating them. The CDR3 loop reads CSARDSAANYGYTF. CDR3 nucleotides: TGCAGTGCTAGAGATTCGGCAGCCAACTATGGCTACACCTTC.

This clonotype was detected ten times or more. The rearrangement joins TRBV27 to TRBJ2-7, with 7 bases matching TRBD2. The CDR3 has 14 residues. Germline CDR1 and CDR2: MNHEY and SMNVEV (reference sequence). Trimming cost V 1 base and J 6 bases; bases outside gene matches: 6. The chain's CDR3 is CASSLFGGSLEQYF. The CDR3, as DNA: TGTGCCAGCAGTTTATTCGGGGGGTCCCTCGAGCAGTACTTC.

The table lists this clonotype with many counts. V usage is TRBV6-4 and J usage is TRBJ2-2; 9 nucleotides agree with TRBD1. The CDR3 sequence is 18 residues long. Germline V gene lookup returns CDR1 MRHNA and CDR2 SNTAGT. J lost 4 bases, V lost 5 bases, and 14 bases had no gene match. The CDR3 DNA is TGTGCCAGCAGTTCACTTCCCGGGACAGGGAAGGTCACCGGGGAGCTGTTTTTT. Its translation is CASSSLPGTGKVTGELFF.

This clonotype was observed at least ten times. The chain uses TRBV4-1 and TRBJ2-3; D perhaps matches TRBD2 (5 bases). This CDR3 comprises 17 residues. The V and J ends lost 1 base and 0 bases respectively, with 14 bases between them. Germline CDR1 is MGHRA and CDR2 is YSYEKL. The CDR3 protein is CASSQGPGRTSTDTQYF. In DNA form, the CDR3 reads TGCGCCAGCAGCCAAGGACCAGGACGGACTAGCACAGATACGCAGTATTTT.

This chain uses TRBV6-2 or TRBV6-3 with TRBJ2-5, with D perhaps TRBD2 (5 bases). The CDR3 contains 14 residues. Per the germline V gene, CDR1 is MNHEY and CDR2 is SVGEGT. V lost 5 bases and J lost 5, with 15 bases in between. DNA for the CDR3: TGTGCCAGCAGTGTTATTCGATCGGGGGAGACCCAGTACTTC. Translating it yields CASSVIRSGETQYF.

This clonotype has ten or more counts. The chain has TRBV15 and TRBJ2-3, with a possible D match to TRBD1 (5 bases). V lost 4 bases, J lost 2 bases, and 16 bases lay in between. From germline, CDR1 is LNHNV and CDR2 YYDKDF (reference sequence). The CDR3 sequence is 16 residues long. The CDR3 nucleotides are TGTGCCACCAGCAAACGGACACCTCGATTCACAGATACGCAGTATTTT. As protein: CATSKRTPRFTDTQYF.

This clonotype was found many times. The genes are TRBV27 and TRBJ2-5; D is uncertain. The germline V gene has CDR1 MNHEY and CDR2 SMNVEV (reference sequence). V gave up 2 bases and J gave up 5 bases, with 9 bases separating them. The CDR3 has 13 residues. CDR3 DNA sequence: TGTGCCAGCAGTTTACAGTTCTGGGAGACCCAGTACTTC. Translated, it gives CASSLQFWETQYF.

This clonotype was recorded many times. CDR3 sequence reads: CASSSGLNQPQHF. CDR3 nucleotide sequence: TGTGCCAGCAGTTCTGGTCTCAATCAGCCCCAGCATTTT. The chain carries TRBV3-1 and TRBJ1-5; no reliable D call. The germline V gene encodes CDR1 LGHDT and CDR2 YNNKEL (reference sequence). The V end lost 6 bases, the J end lost 3 bases, and 9 bases lay between the germline ends. This CDR3 has 13 residues.

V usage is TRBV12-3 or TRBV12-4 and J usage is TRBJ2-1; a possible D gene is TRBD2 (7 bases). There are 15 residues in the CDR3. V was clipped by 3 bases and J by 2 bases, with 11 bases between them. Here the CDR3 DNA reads TGTGCCAGCAGTTTTTCGGGGGGCGCCTACAATGAGCAGTTCTTC. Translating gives CASSFSGGAYNEQFF.

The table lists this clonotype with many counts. CDR3 region: CASSLEGYGTPAEAFF. The CDR3 DNA sequence: TGTGCCAGCAGCTTGGAAGGGTACGGGACGCCGGCTGAAGCTTTCTTT. The chain has TRBV5-6 and TRBJ1-1, with TRBD1 as a possible D gene (5 bases). Germline loops: CDR1 SGHDT, CDR2 YYEEEE. CDR3 size: 16 residues. With 0 bases removed from V and 6 bases from J, the gap between germline ends came to 18 bases.

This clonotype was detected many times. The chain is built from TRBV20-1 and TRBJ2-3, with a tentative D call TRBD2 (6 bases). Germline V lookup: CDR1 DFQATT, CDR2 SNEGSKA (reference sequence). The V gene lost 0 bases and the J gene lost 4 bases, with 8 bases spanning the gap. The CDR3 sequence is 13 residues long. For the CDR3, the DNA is TGCAGTGCTAGAGACTCGGGGGCAGATACGCAGTATTTT. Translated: CSARDSGADTQYF.

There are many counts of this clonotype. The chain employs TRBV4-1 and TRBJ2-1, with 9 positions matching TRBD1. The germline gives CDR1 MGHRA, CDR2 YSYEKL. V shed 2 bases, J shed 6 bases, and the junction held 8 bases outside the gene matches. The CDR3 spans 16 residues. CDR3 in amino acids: CASSQRPGQGVNEQFF. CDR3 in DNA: TGCGCCAGCAGCCAAAGACCGGGACAGGGCGTCAATGAGCAGTTCTTC.

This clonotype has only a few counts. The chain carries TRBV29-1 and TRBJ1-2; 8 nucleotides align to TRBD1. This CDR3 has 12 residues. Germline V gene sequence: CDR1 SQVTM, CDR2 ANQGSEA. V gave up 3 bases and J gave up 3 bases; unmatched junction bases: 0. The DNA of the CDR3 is TGCAGCGTTGAGGACAGGGACTATGGCTACACCTTC. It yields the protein CSVEDRDYGYTF.

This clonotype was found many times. The CDR3 reads CASSPGQSNTGELFF. CDR3 coding DNA: TGTGCCAGCAGCCCCGGACAGTCAAACACCGGGGAGCTGTTTTTT. V gene TRBV11-2 combines with J gene TRBJ2-2; a weak D match, TRBD1 (6 bases). This CDR3 spans 15 amino acids. The germline V gene has CDR1 SGHAT and CDR2 FQNNGV. The germline V and J ends were trimmed by 5 bases and 2 bases, with 12 bases remaining between them.

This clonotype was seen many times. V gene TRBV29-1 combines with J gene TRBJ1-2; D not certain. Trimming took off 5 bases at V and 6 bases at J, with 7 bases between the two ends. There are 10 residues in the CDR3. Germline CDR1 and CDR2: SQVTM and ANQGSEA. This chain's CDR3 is CSVRLHGYTF. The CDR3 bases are TGCAGCGTTCGCTTGCATGGCTACACCTTC. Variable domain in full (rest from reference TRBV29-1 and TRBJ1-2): SAVISQKPSRDICQRGTSLTIQCQVDSQVTMMFWYRQQPGQSLTLIATANQGSEATYESGFVIDKFPISRPNLTFSTLTVSNMSPEDSSIYLCSVRLHGYTFGSGTRLTVV.

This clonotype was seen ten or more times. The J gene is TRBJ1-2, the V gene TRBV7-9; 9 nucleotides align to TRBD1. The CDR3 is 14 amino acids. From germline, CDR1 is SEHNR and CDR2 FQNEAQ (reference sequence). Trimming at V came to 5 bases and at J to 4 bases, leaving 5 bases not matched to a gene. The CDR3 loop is CASSQGQGLYGYTF. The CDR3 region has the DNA TGTGCCAGCAGCCAAGGACAGGGGCTCTATGGCTACACCTTC.

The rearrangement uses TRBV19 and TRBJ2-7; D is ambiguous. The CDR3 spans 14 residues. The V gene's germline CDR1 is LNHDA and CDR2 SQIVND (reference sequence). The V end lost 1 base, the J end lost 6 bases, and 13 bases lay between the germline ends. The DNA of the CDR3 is TGTGCCAGTAGTATAGTTCTAGAAGGACCCGAGCAGTACTTC. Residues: CASSIVLEGPEQYF.

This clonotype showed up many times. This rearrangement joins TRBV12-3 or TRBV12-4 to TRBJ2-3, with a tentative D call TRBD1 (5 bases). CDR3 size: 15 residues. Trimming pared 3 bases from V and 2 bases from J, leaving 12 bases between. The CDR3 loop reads CASSFKGLYTDTQYF. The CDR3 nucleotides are TGTGCCAGCAGTTTTAAGGGGTTATACACAGATACGCAGTATTTT.

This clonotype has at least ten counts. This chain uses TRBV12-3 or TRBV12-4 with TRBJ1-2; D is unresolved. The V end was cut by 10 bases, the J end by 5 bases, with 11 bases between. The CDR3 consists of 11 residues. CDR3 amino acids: CATRREYGYTF. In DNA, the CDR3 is TGTGCCACCCGTAGGGAGTATGGCTACACCTTC.

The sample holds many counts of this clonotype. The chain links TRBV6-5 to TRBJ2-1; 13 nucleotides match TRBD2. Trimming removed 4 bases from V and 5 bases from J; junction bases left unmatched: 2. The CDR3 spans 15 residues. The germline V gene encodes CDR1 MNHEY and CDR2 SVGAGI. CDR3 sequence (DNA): TGTGCCAGCAGTTTTGGGACTAGCGGGAACAATGAGCAGTTCTTC. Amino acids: CASSFGTSGNNEQFF.

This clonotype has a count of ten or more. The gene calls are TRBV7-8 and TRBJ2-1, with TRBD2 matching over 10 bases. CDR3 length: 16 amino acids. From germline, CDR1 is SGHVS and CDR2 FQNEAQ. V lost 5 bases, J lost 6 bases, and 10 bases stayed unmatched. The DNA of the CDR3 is TGTGCCAGCAGCCGACAAGCGGGGGGGCTCTTCAATGAGCAGTTCTTC. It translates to CASSRQAGGLFNEQFF.

The CDR3 bases are TGTGCCAGCGGCACAGGCACCTACTACGAGCAGTACGTC. Amino acids: CASGTGTYYEQYV. The chain has TRBV6-2 or TRBV6-3 and TRBJ2-7, with a weak D call TRBD1 (5 bases). The CDR3 spans 13 residues. Trimming cost V 8 bases and J 3 bases, with 14 bases left between them. The germline V gene has CDR1 MNHEY and CDR2 SVGEGT.

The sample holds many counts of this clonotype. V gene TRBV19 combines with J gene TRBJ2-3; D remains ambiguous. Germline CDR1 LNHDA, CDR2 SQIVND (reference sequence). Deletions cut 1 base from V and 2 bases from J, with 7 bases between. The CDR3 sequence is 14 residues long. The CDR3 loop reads CASSIVAVTDTQYF. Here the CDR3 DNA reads TGTGCCAGTAGTATAGTGGCAGTCACAGATACGCAGTATTTT. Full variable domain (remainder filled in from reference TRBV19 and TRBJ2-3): DGGITQSPKYLFRKEGQNVTLSCEQNLNHDAMYWYRQDPGQGLRLIYYSQIVNDFQKGDIAEGYSVSREKKESFPLTVTSAQKNPTAFYLCASSIVAVTDTQYFGPGTRLTVL.

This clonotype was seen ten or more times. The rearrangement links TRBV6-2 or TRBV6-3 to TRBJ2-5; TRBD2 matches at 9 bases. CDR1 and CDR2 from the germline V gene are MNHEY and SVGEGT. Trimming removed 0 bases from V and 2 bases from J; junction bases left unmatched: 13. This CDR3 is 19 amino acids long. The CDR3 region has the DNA TGTGCCAGCAGTTACTCGACCCTGGGGAGACTAGCGGAGCAAGAGACCCAGTACTTC. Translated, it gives CASSYSTLGRLAEQETQYF.

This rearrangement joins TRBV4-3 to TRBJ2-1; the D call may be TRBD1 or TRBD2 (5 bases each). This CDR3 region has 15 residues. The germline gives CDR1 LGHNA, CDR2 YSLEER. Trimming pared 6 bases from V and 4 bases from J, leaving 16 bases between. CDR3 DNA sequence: TGCGCCAGCAGACCCGGGACGTCAAAGTACAATGAGCAGTTCTTC. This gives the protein CASRPGTSKYNEQFF.

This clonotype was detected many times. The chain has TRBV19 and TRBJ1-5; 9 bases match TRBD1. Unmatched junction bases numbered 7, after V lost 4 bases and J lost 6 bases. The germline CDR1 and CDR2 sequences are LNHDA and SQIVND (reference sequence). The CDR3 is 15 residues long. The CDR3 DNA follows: TGTGCCAGTAGTACGCGGACAGGGGTGGTTCAGCCCCAGCATTTT. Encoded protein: CASSTRTGVVQPQHF.